Below, 13 T cell receptor beta chains from the same sample are listed, as sequenced in a study of blood T cell repertoires in COVID-19. TCRdb keeps only in-frame clones here, not all; method: immunoSEQ multiplex PCR. The repertoire has some 360,000 clones, approximately 90% of them found once; the top ten carry about 3.9%. Input material: peripheral blood. These TCRs come from a woman aged 60-75 years with COVID-19, enrolled during active disease.

The chain has TRBV29-1 and TRBJ2-3; no firm D call. The CDR3 sequence is 11 residues long. V dropped 6 bases and J dropped 7 bases, with 11 bases sitting between them. The germline V gene has CDR1 SQVTM and CDR2 ANQGSEA. CDR3 nucleotides: TGCAGCGTCCTCAGCGATTATACGCAGTATTTT. Residues: CSVLSDYTQYF.

The CDR3 loop is CAVKKEFSYNSPLHF. CDR3 sequence (DNA): TGTGCCGTCAAAAAGGAGTTTTCCTATAATTCACCCCTCCACTTT. This rearrangement joins TRBV27 to TRBJ1-6; D is unclear. The germline V gene encodes CDR1 MNHEY and CDR2 SMNVEV (reference sequence). The CDR3 sequence is 15 residues long. The V end lost 11 bases, the J end lost 1 base, and 15 bases lay between the germline ends.

The chain has TRBV2 and TRBJ1-2; TRBD1 matches at 9 bases. Germline V gene lookup returns CDR1 SNHLY and CDR2 FYNNEI. Trimming cost V 7 bases and J 6 bases; bases outside gene matches: 6. The CDR3 has 13 residues. The CDR3 sequence: CASMNRGRDGYTF. In DNA form, the CDR3 reads TGTGCCAGCATGAACAGGGGGCGTGATGGCTACACCTTC.

The chain combines TRBV4-2 with TRBJ2-1; TRBD1 matches 8 bases. Unmatched junction bases numbered 8, after V lost 4 bases and J lost 0 bases. The CDR3 loop spans 17 amino acids. Germline V gives CDR1 LGHNA, CDR2 YNFKEQ. CDR3 bases: TGTGCCAGCAGCCTCAAGAAGGGACAGGTCTCCTACAATGAGCAGTTCTTC. Protein sequence: CASSLKKGQVSYNEQFF.

This chain links TRBV10-1 with TRBJ1-1; D gene ambiguous. Deletions cut 3 bases from V and 0 bases from J, with 5 bases between. CDR3 size: 13 residues. Germline V gene lookup returns CDR1 WNHNN and CDR2 SYGVQD (reference sequence). Here the CDR3 DNA reads TGCGCCAGCAGTGAAGACATGAACACTGAAGCTTTCTTT. Its translation is CASSEDMNTEAFF.

This clone was seen a single time. This sequence joins TRBV9 and TRBJ1-2, with 7 bases fitting TRBD1. V lost 4 bases and J lost 0; bases outside the gene matches: 6. Germline CDR1 reads SGDLS; CDR2 reads YYNGEE. This CDR3 contains 15 residues. The CDR3 is CASSKTGVSNYGYTF. Written as DNA, the CDR3 is TGTGCCAGCAGCAAAACAGGGGTGTCTAACTATGGCTACACCTTC.

CDR3 DNA: TGTGCCAGCAACAAGATAGGTGGGGGCGCCTACGAGCAGTACTTC. Its protein is CASNKIGGGAYEQYF. The V call is TRBV5-4, the J call TRBJ2-7; D is perhaps TRBD1 (6 bases). The CDR3 contains 15 residues. Trimming removed 6 bases at V and 2 bases at J, with 18 bases between. From germline, CDR1 is SGHNT and CDR2 YYREEE (reference sequence).

The chain has TRBV6-6 and TRBJ1-2, with a tentative D call TRBD1 (6 bases). Germline CDR1 MNHNY, CDR2 SVGAGI (reference sequence). Trimming took 8 bases from V and 7 from J, leaving 14 bases between them. The CDR3 totals 12 residues. The CDR3 DNA is TGTGCCAGCGGACAGTGGACGGTTGGCTACACCTTC. This gives the protein CASGQWTVGYTF.

The CDR3 region is CASSPDAQANEKLFF. The CDR3 DNA follows: TGCGCCAGCAGCCCCGATGCACAGGCAAATGAAAAACTGTTTTTT. This chain links TRBV4-1 with TRBJ1-4, with TRBD1 as a possible D gene (5 bases). Germline V gene sequence: CDR1 MGHRA, CDR2 YSYEKL. V was trimmed by 4 bases and J by 5 bases, leaving 14 bases between them. The CDR3 covers 15 residues.

This chain links TRBV29-1 with TRBJ2-7, with D possibly TRBD2 on 5 matching bases. Germline values: CDR1 SQVTM, CDR2 ANQGSEA. The CDR3 length is 12 residues. The V end was cut by 4 bases, the J end by 2 bases, with 9 bases between. For the CDR3, the DNA is TGCAGCGTTGGGCCGGGGACCTACGAGCAGTACTTC. It yields the protein CSVGPGTYEQYF.

This chain links TRBV12-3 or TRBV12-4 with TRBJ1-1; no clear D gene. This CDR3 is built from 13 residues. Trimming left V 2 bases short and J 1 base short, with 5 bases between. Here the CDR3 DNA reads TGTGCCAGCAGTTTAAACAGGAACACTGAAGCTTTCTTT. Amino acid sequence: CASSLNRNTEAFF.

V and J are TRBV28 and TRBJ1-2; D not certain. Deletions cut 2 bases from V and 8 bases from J, with 9 bases between. The CDR3 is 12 amino acids. From germline, CDR1 is MDHEN and CDR2 SYDVKM. CDR3 in DNA: TGTGCCAGCAGTTTACCTACAGTCGGCTACACCTTC. Translating gives CASSLPTVGYTF.

The V gene is TRBV9, the J gene TRBJ2-1; tentative D call: TRBD2 (7 bases). CDR1 is SGDLS and CDR2 is YYNGEE in the germline V gene. This CDR3 comprises 15 residues. Trimming removed 4 bases from V and 8 bases from J, with 19 bases in between. The CDR3 sequence: CASSPVGGPSDEQFF. DNA for the CDR3: TGTGCCAGCAGCCCGGTGGGGGGGCCTAGCGATGAGCAGTTCTTC.